The present T cell receptor beta chain was sequenced within a study of T-cell memory formation after mild COVID-19. Study-wide background: In these data, TCR clusters were largely donor specific. Study-wide points: Most CD4+ clones that shrank were in CM and EM, while CD8+ ones turned up in EMRA.

Germline lookup yields CDR1 SGHTA and CDR2 FQGTGA. Trimming cost V 2 bases and J 0 bases, with 7 bases left between them. This CDR3 contains 15 residues. This clonotype has just a few counts. The target antigen is unknown. TCRdb re-called the 5' RACE reads through MiXCR, storing one row per CDR3 protein. This sample has about 190,000 distinct CDR3 sequences, with around 17% found just once. The clonotype originates from an adult woman who had mild COVID-19 (a few samples of this study predate the infection). Cell type and time point are not known. Sequenced sample: PBMCs or a T cell subset sorted from them (not recorded which). The chain is built from TRBV7-3 and TRBJ2-2; D call uncertain. Here the CDR3 reads CASSLSRTNTGELFF. For the CDR3, the DNA is TGTGCCAGCAGCTTATCTCGGACGAACACCGGGGAGCTGTTTTTT.